This entry features one T cell receptor (beta chain) sequence. The data belong to a study of OX40 agonist ivuxolimab in advanced cancers. Study background: Cohort: more than 75% men, mean age about 60, aged about 20 to 85.

TCRdb's table, derived via immunoSEQ multiplex PCR, lists solely in-frame clones and lacks some. This table holds tens of thousands of clones, around 89% found once. This CDR3 comprises 17 residues. V was clipped by 6 bases and J by 1 base, with 21 bases between them. Germline values: CDR1 MNHEY, CDR2 SMNVEV (reference sequence). The chain joins TRBV27 to TRBJ1-1, with unresolved D. The source material was CD4+ or CD8+ T cells sorted from blood, sampled in a trial of the OX40 agonist ivuxolimab. The clonotype was recovered from an adult with an advanced solid tumor such as melanoma, head and neck, liver or kidney cancer. CDR3 DNA: TGTGCCAGCAGCGTCGATGGGTGGTGGCAGAAGAACACTGAAGCTTTCTTT. Translating gives CASSVDGWWQKNTEAFF.